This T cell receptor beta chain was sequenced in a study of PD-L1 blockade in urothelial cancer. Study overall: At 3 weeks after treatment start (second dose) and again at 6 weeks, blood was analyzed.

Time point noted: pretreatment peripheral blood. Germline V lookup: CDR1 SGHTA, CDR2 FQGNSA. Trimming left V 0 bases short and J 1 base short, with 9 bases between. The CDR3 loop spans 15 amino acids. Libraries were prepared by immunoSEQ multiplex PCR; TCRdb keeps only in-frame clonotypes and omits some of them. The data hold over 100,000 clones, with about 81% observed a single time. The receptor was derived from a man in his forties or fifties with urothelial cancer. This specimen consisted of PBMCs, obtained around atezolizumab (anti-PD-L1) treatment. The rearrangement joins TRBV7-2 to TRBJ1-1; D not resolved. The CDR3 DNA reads TGTGCCAGCAGCTTAGCGCGGCGGAAGAACACTGAAGCTTTCTTT. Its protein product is CASSLARRKNTEAFF.